The next 28 T cell receptor beta chains were all read from a single sample in a study of cytomegalovirus exposure and HLA in healthy donors. The study ran its PCR with 60 Vbeta and 13 Jbeta primers. The assay was immunoSEQ multiplex PCR, and TCRdb's table has in-frame clones only and misses some. Of 85,000 to 95,000 clones listed, 60% to 80% are singletons. Sequencing was done on a sample of PBMCs. The receptors shown here come from a woman aged 25 to 39 in good health and CMV-seronegative.

This chain joins TRBV7-2 and TRBJ1-5; D is unclear. The CDR3 spans 15 residues. Germline V lookup: CDR1 SGHTA, CDR2 FQGNSA. Trimming removed 1 base from V and 6 bases from J, with 13 bases in between. The DNA for the CDR3 is TGTGCCAGCAGCTTAGAGCGGTCCGGGAGTCAGCCCCAGCATTTT. Translating it yields CASSLERSGSQPQHF.

The rearrangement uses TRBV10-3 and TRBJ1-2, with 7 bases matching TRBD1. Germline loops: CDR1 ENHRY, CDR2 SYGVKD. V lost 3 bases to trimming and J lost 4 bases; unmatched junction nucleotides: 8. CDR3 length: 15 amino acids. The CDR3 bases are TGTGCCATCAGTGATGAAGGGGGCGCCCGCTATGGCTACACCTTC. It codes for CAISDEGGARYGYTF.

The J gene is TRBJ2-2, the V gene TRBV19; TRBD1 aligns across 7 bases. After removal of 2 bases from V and 5 bases from J, the junction contained 8 bases not matched to a gene. Germline V gene sequence: CDR1 LNHDA, CDR2 SQIVND (reference sequence). This CDR3 has 16 amino acids. The CDR3 is CASSIKGAQGTGELFF. CDR3 bases: TGTGCCAGTAGTATAAAGGGGGCGCAGGGGACCGGGGAGCTGTTTTTT.

The rearrangement joins TRBV5-1 to TRBJ2-2; 7 bases agree with TRBD2. V shed 2 bases and J 2 bases; nucleotides not matched to a gene: 6. CDR3 size: 16 residues. The germline gives CDR1 SGHRS, CDR2 YFSETQ. The CDR3 reads CASSLKLAVNTGELFF. The CDR3 DNA is TGCGCCAGCAGCTTAAAGCTAGCGGTAAACACCGGGGAGCTGTTTTTT.

The rearrangement uses TRBV6-5 and TRBJ1-2, with D hard to call. CDR3 length: 13 residues. Germline CDR1 MNHEY, CDR2 SVGAGI. V shed 5 bases and J shed 4 bases, with 11 bases lying between them. The CDR3 region has the DNA TGTGCCAGCAGTCAGGCGAGGGTCTATGGCTACACCTTC. It translates to CASSQARVYGYTF.

This clone was detected only a few times. The rearrangement links TRBV29-1 to TRBJ2-1, with D perhaps TRBD1 (6 bases). Looked up from germline, CDR1 is SQVTM and CDR2 is ANQGSEA. CDR3 size: 14 residues. V was clipped by 7 bases and J by 9 bases, with 22 bases between them. The CDR3 DNA reads TGCAGCGCGCCTAGACGTACAGGGAACGGTGAGCAGTTCTTC. Its translation: CSAPRRTGNGEQFF.

This clone was seen only once. The chain couples TRBV11-2 to TRBJ2-3, with 7 bases that match TRBD2. With 6 bases clipped from V and 3 bases from J, the junction kept 6 bases outside the gene matches. Germline CDR1 reads SGHAT; CDR2 reads FQNNGV. The CDR3 spans 14 residues. In DNA, the CDR3 is TGTGCCAGCAGACCAAGCGGGGTAACAGATACGCAGTATTTT. Protein product: CASRPSGVTDTQYF. The whole variable domain, filled in from reference TRBV11-2 and TRBJ2-3, reads EAGVAQSPRYKIIEKRQSVAFWCNPISGHATLYWYQQILGQGPKLLIQFQNNGVVDDSQLPKDRFSAERLKGVDSTLKIQPAKLEDSAVYLCASRPSGVTDTQYFGPGTRLTVL.

The chain links TRBV15 to TRBJ2-5; 8 nucleotides line up with TRBD1. Germline-derived CDR1 and CDR2 are LNHNV and YYDKDF (reference sequence). The trim removed 7 bases at V and 5 bases at J, leaving 12 bases unmatched. This CDR3 comprises 15 residues. CDR3 sequence (DNA): TGTGCCACCACCCAGAGTTGGACAGGGTGGGAGACCCAGTACTTC. Translating gives CATTQSWTGWETQYF.

This clone was picked up a small number of times. The chain recombines TRBV5-1 with TRBJ2-1; no reliable D call. Trimming removed 5 bases from V and 8 bases from J, with 11 bases in between. Germline assignment: CDR1 SGHRS and CDR2 YFSETQ. This CDR3 is 12 amino acids long. CDR3: CASRSRQDEQFF. The CDR3 nucleotides read TGCGCCAGCAGGAGCCGGCAGGATGAGCAGTTCTTC.

This clone has only a few counts. V usage is TRBV10-3 and J usage is TRBJ1-3, with D unclear. The CDR3 runs to 13 residues. From germline, CDR1 is ENHRY and CDR2 SYGVKD. The V gene lost 11 bases and the J gene lost 8 bases, with 19 bases spanning the gap. As DNA, the CDR3 is TGTGCCTCCAGCCCACGGTTGAGGGACACCATATATTTT. It translates to CASSPRLRDTIYF.

V gene TRBV5-1 combines with J gene TRBJ1-2; unclear D gene. The CDR3 has 13 residues. V lost 5 bases and J 4 bases, leaving 12 bases between the germline ends. The germline CDR1 and CDR2 sequences are SGHRS and YFSETQ. This CDR3 is CASREGDGYGYTF. In DNA form, the CDR3 reads TGCGCCAGCAGAGAAGGAGACGGCTATGGCTACACCTTC.

The chain joins TRBV27 to TRBJ2-7, with TRBD2 identical over 9 bases. Germline V lookup: CDR1 MNHEY, CDR2 SMNVEV (reference sequence). V lost 3 bases, J lost 5 bases, and 8 bases stayed unmatched. The CDR3 extends over 15 amino acids. The CDR3 sequence: CASSFYSGSKNEQYF. The CDR3 bases are TGTGCCAGCAGTTTCTATAGCGGGAGTAAGAACGAGCAGTACTTC.

The V and J genes are TRBV11-2 and TRBJ1-1, with a possible D match to TRBD1 (5 bases). This CDR3 has 14 residues. CDR1 is SGHAT, CDR2 FQNNGV, per germline. V lost 4 bases to trimming and J lost 4 bases, with 13 bases between them. CDR3 sequence (DNA): TGTGCCAGCAGCTCTATATCCGGGGGCACTGAAGCTTTCTTT. Amino acid sequence: CASSSISGGTEAFF.

The chain couples TRBV2 to TRBJ2-2; 9 nucleotides line up with TRBD1. The germline gives CDR1 SNHLY, CDR2 FYNNEI. The CDR3 is 13 amino acids. V shed 6 bases, J shed 7 bases, and the junction held 3 bases outside the gene matches. The CDR3 loop is CASRGQGSGELFF. The DNA of the CDR3 is TGTGCCAGCAGGGGACAGGGTAGCGGGGAGCTGTTTTTT.

The chain links TRBV4-2 to TRBJ2-2; no firm D call. The CDR3 totals 14 residues. With 1 base removed from V and 4 bases from J, the gap between germline ends came to 7 bases. The V gene's germline CDR1 is LGHNA and CDR2 YNFKEQ. CDR3 sequence reads: CASSQAVVTGELFF. In DNA form, the CDR3 reads TGTGCCAGCAGCCAAGCTGTAGTCACCGGGGAGCTGTTTTTT.

The chain employs TRBV4-1 and TRBJ2-1; 12 bases match TRBD2. The CDR3 consists of 17 residues. J lost 0 bases, V lost 4 bases, and 4 bases had no gene match. Germline loops: CDR1 MGHRA, CDR2 YSYEKL. CDR3 loop: CASSPRLAGVSYNEQFF. The CDR3 DNA reads as TGCGCCAGCAGCCCCAGACTAGCGGGGGTCTCCTACAATGAGCAGTTCTTC.

The chain employs TRBV28 and TRBJ1-1; TRBD1 is a possible D gene (5 bases). V lost 3 bases to trimming and J lost 2 bases, with 7 bases between them. Germline V gene lookup returns CDR1 MDHEN and CDR2 SYDVKM. CDR3 length: 13 residues. CDR3 sequence: CASSLQGNTEAFF. In nucleotides, the CDR3 is TGTGCCAGCAGTTTGCAGGGCAACACTGAAGCTTTCTTT.

This chain joins TRBV6-4 and TRBJ2-3; 9 bases are a match to TRBD2. The germline V gene has CDR1 MRHNA and CDR2 SNTAGT. With 4 bases clipped from V and 3 bases from J, the junction kept 14 bases outside the gene matches. This CDR3 region has 18 residues. In nucleotides, the CDR3 is TGTGCCAGCAGTGGATCCGGGACTAGCTATGGGGCAACAGATACGCAGTATTTT. Amino acids: CASSGSGTSYGATDTQYF.

This chain connects TRBV9 to TRBJ2-7, with 9 bases aligning to TRBD1. This CDR3 has 15 amino acids. CDR1 SGDLS and CDR2 YYNGEE come from the germline V gene. The junction had 6 bases not matched to a gene; V was cut back by 4 bases and J by 1 base. In DNA form, the CDR3 reads TGTGCCAGCAGCCTTCGGGACAGGGATTCCTACGAGCAGTACTTC. Its protein product is CASSLRDRDSYEQYF.

V gene TRBV10-3 combines with J gene TRBJ2-1; 10 nucleotides agree with TRBD2. The CDR3 extends over 15 amino acids. With V trimmed by 0 bases and J by 9 bases, 5 bases remained unmatched. Germline V lookup: CDR1 ENHRY, CDR2 SYGVKD. The CDR3 sequence is CAISESASGRFEQFF. As DNA, the CDR3 is TGTGCCATCAGTGAGTCTGCTAGCGGGAGATTTGAGCAGTTCTTC.

This clone has more than one count but fewer than ten. The chain links TRBV15 to TRBJ1-6, with D possibly TRBD1 on 5 matching bases. V gave up 7 bases and J gave up 9 bases, with 16 bases separating them. CDR1 and CDR2 (germline): LNHNV, YYDKDF (reference sequence). This CDR3 is 14 amino acids long. The CDR3 DNA follows: TGTGCCACCACGCCGCGGGGGGGAAGTTCACCCCTCCACTTT. It codes for CATTPRGGSSPLHF. Complete variable domain (other parts from reference TRBV15 and TRBJ1-6): DAMVIQNPRYQVTQFGKPVTLSCSQTLNHNVMYWYQQKSSQAPKLLFHYYDKDFNNEADTPDNFQSRRPNTSFCFLDIRSPGLGDTAMYLCATTPRGGSSPLHFGNGTRLTVT.

This clone showed up just once. The genes are TRBV5-1 and TRBJ2-5, with TRBD2 matching 15 bases. Trimming took 0 bases from V and 5 from J; bases not matched to a gene: 5. The CDR3 loop spans 17 amino acids. Germline CDR1 reads SGHRS; CDR2 reads YFSETQ. The CDR3 DNA is TGCGCCAGCAGCTTGGGGACTAGCGGGGGGGCGGTTGAGACCCAGTACTTC. Its protein product is CASSLGTSGGAVETQYF.

The rearrangement uses TRBV7-9 and TRBJ1-2; 7 nucleotides match TRBD1. The CDR3 extends over 16 amino acids. CDR1 is SEHNR and CDR2 is FQNEAQ in the germline V gene (reference sequence). The V and J ends lost 0 bases and 2 bases, in that order; junction bases with no gene match: 6. CDR3 bases: TGTGCCAGCAGCTTAGCGGTCAGGGGGACGAACTATGGCTACACCTTC. This gives the protein CASSLAVRGTNYGYTF. The full variable domain, rest sourced from reference TRBV7-9 and TRBJ1-2, is DTGVSQNPRHKITKRGQNVTFRCDPISEHNRLYWYRQTLGQGPEFLTYFQNEAQLEKSRLLSDRFSAERPKGSFSTLEIQRTEQGDSAMYLCASSLAVRGTNYGYTFGSGTRLTVV.

This clone was observed a single time. The CDR3 bases are TGTGCCAGCAGCTCGACTATAGGCGGGAGGTTAATCTACGAGCAGTACTTC. It yields the protein CASSSTIGGRLIYEQYF. The gene calls are TRBV11-1 and TRBJ2-7, with 8 positions matching TRBD2. Germline assignment: CDR1 SGHAT and CDR2 FQDESV (reference sequence). Unmatched junction bases numbered 14, after V lost 4 bases and J lost 3 bases. This CDR3 spans 17 amino acids.

The chain combines TRBV5-1 with TRBJ1-3, with TRBD1 as a possible D gene (5 bases). CDR3 length equals 14 residues. Germline lookup yields CDR1 SGHRS and CDR2 YFSETQ. The ends were cut back, 0 bases at V and 4 bases at J, with 8 bases in the middle. The CDR3 DNA sequence: TGCGCCAGCAGCTTGGGACAGAACGGAAACACCATATATTTT. Protein: CASSLGQNGNTIYF.

This clone turned up a few times. V usage is TRBV15 and J usage is TRBJ2-7, with 7 bases fitting TRBD2. Germline V gene data show CDR1 as LNHNV and CDR2 as YYDKDF (reference sequence). The CDR3 is 15 amino acids. Losses at the gene ends were 0 bases for V and 1 base for J; bases not matched to a gene: 3. This chain's CDR3 is CATSRDSGLSYEQYF. In DNA, the CDR3 is TGTGCCACCAGCAGAGATAGCGGGCTATCCTACGAGCAGTACTTC.

This clone was found a few times. J is TRBJ2-5 and V is TRBV7-2, with D unresolved. CDR1 is SGHTA, CDR2 FQGNSA, per germline. This CDR3 is built from 13 residues. Trimming took 5 bases from V and 1 from J, leaving 8 bases between them. CDR3 sequence (DNA): TGTGCCAGCAGCAGACAAACCCAAGAGACCCAGTACTTC. Amino acid sequence: CASSRQTQETQYF.

CDR3 loop: CASSYSPLASNEQFF. CDR3 nucleotide sequence: TGTGCCAGCAGTTACTCCCCCCTAGCATCCAATGAGCAGTTCTTC. The gene calls are TRBV6-5 and TRBJ2-1; the D gene is possibly TRBD2 (5 bases). V lost 0 bases and J 6 bases, leaving 12 bases between the germline ends. The length of the CDR3 is 15 residues. Germline CDR1 MNHEY, CDR2 SVGAGI.